Given below is one T cell receptor (beta chain) in context. In the source study's methods: Nucleated cell counts were estimated from reference gene primer amplification. Clones were read by immunoSEQ multiplex PCR, and TCRdb kept only the in-frame ones, dropping some. The V and J calls and clone size were taken over from that table, and D and trimming were inferred from the DNA. Altogether over 120,000 clones are present, about 89% being singletons, with the ten largest covering around 3%. This CDR3 comprises 15 residues. Germline assignment: CDR1 SNHLY and CDR2 FYNNEI. The junction had 5 bases not matched to a gene; V was cut back by 5 bases and J by 5 bases. This record belongs to a study of blood T cell repertoires in COVID-19. In the study overall: Samples came from the United States, Italy and Spain, spanning acute and convalescent COVID-19. PBMCs, B-cell-depleted T cells, or T cells provided the cDNA or gDNA that made up the material.

This receptor was taken from a man aged 60-69 years with active or convalescent COVID-19. The sequencing sample was made of peripheral blood. This chain connects TRBV2 to TRBJ1-5; 11 bases are shared with TRBD1. CDR3 in DNA: TGTGCCAGCAGTTTCTCGGGACAGGGGGATCAGCCCCAGCATTTT. Protein product: CASSFSGQGDQPQHF.